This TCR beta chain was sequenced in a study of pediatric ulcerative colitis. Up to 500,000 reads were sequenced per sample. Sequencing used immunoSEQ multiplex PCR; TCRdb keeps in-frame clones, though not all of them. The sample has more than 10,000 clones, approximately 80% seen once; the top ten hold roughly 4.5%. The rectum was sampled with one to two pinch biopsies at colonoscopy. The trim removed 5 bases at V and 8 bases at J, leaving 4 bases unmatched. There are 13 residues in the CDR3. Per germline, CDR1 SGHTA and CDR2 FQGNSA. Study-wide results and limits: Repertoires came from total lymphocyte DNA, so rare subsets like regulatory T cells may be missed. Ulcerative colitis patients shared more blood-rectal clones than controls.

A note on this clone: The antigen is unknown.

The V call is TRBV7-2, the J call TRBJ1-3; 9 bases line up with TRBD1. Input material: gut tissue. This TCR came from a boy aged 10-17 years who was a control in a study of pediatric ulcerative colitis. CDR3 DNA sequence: TGTGCCAGCAGCACGGGACAGGGAGACACCATATATTTT. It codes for CASSTGQGDTIYF.